This TCR beta chain appears in the sequencing data of a study of shared clonotypes between healthy human individuals. Per sorted-subset replicate PCR, input was 150 to 250 ng DNA, representing roughly 28,000 T cell genomes. Generated by immunoSEQ multiplex PCR, the TCRdb table keeps only in-frame clones and is missing some. This repertoire shows about 2,200,000 clones, around 93% found once; its top ten account for 1.5% to 2%. Per germline, CDR1 SGHNT and CDR2 YYREEE (reference sequence). This CDR3 contains 14 residues. With 4 bases removed from V and 0 bases from J, the gap between germline ends came to 11 bases. Cells designated naive CD8 were CD45RO-negative and were positively selected for CCR7, with terminally differentiated effector memory CD45RA+ cells excluded.

The chain has TRBV5-4 and TRBJ2-7; perhaps TRBD2 as D (5 bases). The source of this sequence is a young man in good health. Some clones in this sample may be carry-over from other donors' samples. The sequenced material came from naive CD8+ T cells from PBMCs. CDR3 in amino acids: CASSQNGNSYEQYF. The CDR3 DNA reads as TGTGCCAGCAGCCAGAACGGGAACTCCTACGAGCAGTACTTC.